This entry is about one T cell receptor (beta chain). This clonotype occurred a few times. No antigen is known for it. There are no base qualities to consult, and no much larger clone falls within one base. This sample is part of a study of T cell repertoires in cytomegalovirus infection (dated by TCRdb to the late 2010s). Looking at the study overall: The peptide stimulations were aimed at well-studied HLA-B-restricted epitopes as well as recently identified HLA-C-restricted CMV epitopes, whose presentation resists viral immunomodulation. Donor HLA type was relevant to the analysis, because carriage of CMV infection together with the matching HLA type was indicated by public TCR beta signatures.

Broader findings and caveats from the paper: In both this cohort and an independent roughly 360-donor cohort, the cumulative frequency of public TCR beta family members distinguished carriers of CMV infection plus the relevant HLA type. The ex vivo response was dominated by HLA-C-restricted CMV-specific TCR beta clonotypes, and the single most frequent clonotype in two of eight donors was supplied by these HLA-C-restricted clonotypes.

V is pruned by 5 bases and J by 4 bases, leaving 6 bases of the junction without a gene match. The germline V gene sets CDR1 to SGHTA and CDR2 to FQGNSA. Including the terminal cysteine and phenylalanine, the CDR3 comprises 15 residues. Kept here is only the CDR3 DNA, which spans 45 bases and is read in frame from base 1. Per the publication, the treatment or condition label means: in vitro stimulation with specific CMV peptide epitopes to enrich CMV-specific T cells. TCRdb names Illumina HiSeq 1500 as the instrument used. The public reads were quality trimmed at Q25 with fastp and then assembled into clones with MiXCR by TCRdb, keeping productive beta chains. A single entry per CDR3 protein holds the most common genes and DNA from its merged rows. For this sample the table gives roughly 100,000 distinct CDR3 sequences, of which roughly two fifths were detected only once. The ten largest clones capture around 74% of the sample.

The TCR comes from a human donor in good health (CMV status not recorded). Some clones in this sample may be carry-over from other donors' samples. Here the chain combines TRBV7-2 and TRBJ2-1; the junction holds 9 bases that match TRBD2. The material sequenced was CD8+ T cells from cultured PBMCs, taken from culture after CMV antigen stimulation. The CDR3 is CASSHPGLAYNEQFF. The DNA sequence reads TGTGCCAGCAGCCACCCGGGACTAGCTTACAATGAGCAGTTCTTC. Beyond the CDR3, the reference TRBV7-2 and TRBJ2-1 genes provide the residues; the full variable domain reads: GAGVSQSPSNKVTEKGKDVELRCDPISGHTALYWYRQSLGQGLEFLIYFQGNSAPDKSGLPSDRFSAERTGGSVSTLTIQRTQQEDSAVYLCASSHPGLAYNEQFFGPGTRLTVL.